The 30 T cell receptor beta chains in this list originate from one sample, sequenced in a study of T cells after yellow fever vaccination. TCRdb ran MiXCR on the 5' RACE reads and lists one entry per CDR3 protein. The sample lists some 240,000 distinct CDR3 sequences, roughly 3.5% occurring once. Specimen: PBMCs, collected 15 days after the yellow fever booster vaccination. The receptor set was obtained from a man in his late teens or twenties who received the YFV17D yellow fever vaccine.

This clonotype was observed at least ten times. The genes are TRBV12-3 or TRBV12-4 and TRBJ2-1; D gene ambiguous. The CDR3 sequence is 14 residues long. Trimming took off 6 bases at V and 3 bases at J, with 12 bases between the two ends. The CDR3 DNA sequence: TGTGCCAGCAGCTACATTTCGGGCTACAATGAGCAGTTCTTC. Translating gives CASSYISGYNEQFF.

The rearrangement uses TRBV24-1 and TRBJ2-1; D remains unclear. Per the germline V gene, CDR1 is KGHDR and CDR2 is SFDVKD. V was trimmed by 5 bases and J by 4 bases, leaving 5 bases between them. CDR3 length equals 12 residues. CDR3 sequence (DNA): TGTGCCACCAGTGCCCAGTACAATGAGCAGTTCTTC. As protein: CATSAQYNEQFF.

This clonotype has ten or more counts. This chain connects TRBV5-1 to TRBJ2-5; 8 bases match TRBD1. The CDR3 runs to 16 residues. The V gene end was trimmed by 0 bases and the J gene end by 5 bases; junction bases not matched to a gene: 9. CDR1 and CDR2 (germline): SGHRS, YFSETQ. CDR3 protein: CASSLGAGGFAETQYF. The DNA for the CDR3 is TGCGCCAGCAGCTTGGGGGCAGGGGGCTTCGCGGAGACCCAGTACTTC.

This clonotype was counted at least ten times. The chain employs TRBV15 and TRBJ2-1; 7 nucleotides match TRBD2. There are 14 residues in the CDR3. Per germline, CDR1 LNHNV and CDR2 YYDKDF (reference sequence). Trimming removed 5 bases from V and 5 bases from J; junction bases left unmatched: 6. The CDR3 loop is CATSWRGRDNEQFF. Here the CDR3 DNA reads TGTGCCACCAGCTGGCGGGGGAGAGACAATGAGCAGTTCTTC.

In this sample, this clonotype turned up many times. The gene calls are TRBV5-8 and TRBJ1-2, with TRBD1 identical over 8 bases. The CDR3 length is 15 residues. J gave up 2 bases and V 3 bases, and 6 bases lay outside the gene matches. Per germline, CDR1 SGHTS and CDR2 YDEGEE. CDR3 in amino acids: CASSWGDRPNYGYTF. The CDR3 nucleotides read TGTGCCAGCAGCTGGGGGGACAGGCCAAACTATGGCTACACCTTC.

The rearrangement links TRBV28 to TRBJ1-5; possible D gene TRBD1, 6 bases. V lost 1 base to trimming and J lost 0 bases, with 10 bases between them. This CDR3 comprises 16 residues. In germline, CDR1 is MDHEN, CDR2 SYDVKM. The CDR3 coding sequence is TGTGCCAGCAGTTTATCGTGGACAGTTAGCAATCAGCCCCAGCATTTT. Protein product: CASSLSWTVSNQPQHF.

A few counts support this clonotype. For the CDR3, the DNA is TGTGCCAGCAGTGATACCTCCCGGGCCCTAGGCACAGATACGCAGTATTTT. This gives the protein CASSDTSRALGTDTQYF. The V and J genes are TRBV6-5 and TRBJ2-3; D uncertain. Germline loops: CDR1 MNHEY, CDR2 SVGAGI. Trimming left V 5 bases short and J 1 base short, with 19 bases between. The CDR3 runs to 17 residues.

This clonotype appeared a few times. This sequence joins TRBV7-2 and TRBJ2-1, with 8 bases fitting TRBD2. Germline CDR1 and CDR2: SGHTA and FQGNSA. V lost 7 bases and J lost 4; bases outside the gene matches: 9. The CDR3 is made up of 15 amino acids. CDR3: CASTLGSSGYNEQFF. As DNA, the CDR3 is TGTGCCAGCACCCTGGGGTCTAGCGGGTACAATGAGCAGTTCTTC. Full variable domain (outside the CDR3, taken from reference TRBV7-2 and TRBJ2-1): GAGVSQSPSNKVTEKGKDVELRCDPISGHTALYWYRQSLGQGLEFLIYFQGNSAPDKSGLPSDRFSAERTGGSVSTLTIQRTQQEDSAVYLCASTLGSSGYNEQFFGPGTRLTVL.

The table lists this clonotype with many counts. V gene TRBV14 combines with J gene TRBJ1-1; the D is unclear. The germline CDR1 and CDR2 sequences are SGHDN and FVKESK. The CDR3 covers 14 residues. The V and J ends lost 2 bases and 6 bases respectively, with 13 bases between them. CDR3 protein: CASSQTDTRAEAFF. The CDR3 nucleotides read TGTGCCAGCAGCCAAACGGATACGCGGGCTGAAGCTTTCTTT.

This clonotype was seen at least ten times. V is TRBV20-1 and J is TRBJ2-2, with 9 bases that match TRBD1. CDR1 is DFQATT and CDR2 is SNEGSKA in the germline V gene (reference sequence). The length of the CDR3 is 17 residues. The V and J ends lost 0 bases and 5 bases, in that order; junction bases with no gene match: 10. Written as DNA, the CDR3 is TGCAGTGCTAGAGATGAGGGAAGGACAGGGGCGACCGGGGAGCTGTTTTTT. Protein: CSARDEGRTGATGELFF.

This clonotype was detected ten times or more. The chain couples TRBV7-2 to TRBJ1-5; D uncertain. Between the trimmed V and J ends, which lost 3 bases and 3 bases, there was a span of 9 bases. Looked up from germline, CDR1 is SGHTA and CDR2 is FQGNSA. The CDR3 spans 14 residues. For the CDR3, the DNA is TGTGCCAGCAGCTTCCAGGCGGACAATCAGCCCCAGCATTTT. Its protein is CASSFQADNQPQHF.

Ten or more counts support this clonotype. CDR3 nucleotide sequence: TGTGCCAGCAGCTTGGCGGGGATGCGGGACTATGGCTACACCTTC. Translating gives CASSLAGMRDYGYTF. This sequence joins TRBV14 and TRBJ1-2; D not resolved. The CDR3 extends over 15 amino acids. Per the germline V gene, CDR1 is SGHDN and CDR2 is FVKESK. Trimming removed 5 bases at V and 3 bases at J, with 16 bases between.

The rearrangement joins TRBV27 to TRBJ2-7; the match to TRBD1 covers 8 bases. The CDR3 consists of 15 residues. From germline, CDR1 is MNHEY and CDR2 SMNVEV (reference sequence). V was clipped by 4 bases and J by 4 bases; unmatched bases: 9. The CDR3: CASSSLTGDQYEQYF. As DNA, the CDR3 is TGTGCCAGCAGTTCATTGACAGGGGACCAGTACGAGCAGTACTTC.

In its sample, this clonotype was seen many times. The V call is TRBV7-6, the J call TRBJ1-1; TRBD1 matches at 7 bases. CDR3 length: 13 amino acids. The germline V gene encodes CDR1 SGHVS and CDR2 FNYEAQ. V dropped 5 bases and J dropped 5; count of bases not matched to a gene: 5. In nucleotides, the CDR3 is TGTGCCAGCAGCGTCAGGGGGGAGACTGAAGCTTTCTTT. This gives the protein CASSVRGETEAFF.

The table lists this clonotype with many counts. This chain links TRBV20-1 with TRBJ1-5; no reliable D call. This CDR3 spans 15 amino acids. Trimming removed 2 bases at V and 4 bases at J, with 15 bases between. CDR1 and CDR2 (germline): DFQATT, SNEGSKA (reference sequence). The CDR3 sequence: CSARLGPYPNQPQHF. CDR3 nucleotides: TGCAGTGCTAGACTGGGCCCTTATCCGAATCAGCCCCAGCATTTT.

This clonotype was seen repeatedly, ten times or more. J is TRBJ2-6 and V is TRBV4-1; D tentatively fits TRBD1 or TRBD2 (5 bases each). The V gene lost 3 bases and the J gene lost 0 bases, with 21 bases spanning the gap. CDR1 and CDR2 from the germline V gene are MGHRA and YSYEKL. The CDR3 runs 20 residues. Here the CDR3 DNA reads TGCGCCAGCAGCCAGGACTCCAGGGTAAACGGGTACTCTGGGGCCAACGTCCTGACTTTC. Protein sequence: CASSQDSRVNGYSGANVLTF.

This clonotype was counted at least ten times. The rearrangement joins TRBV6-5 to TRBJ2-7, with 8 bases lining up with TRBD1. V dropped 4 bases and J dropped 1; count of bases not matched to a gene: 9. Germline-derived CDR1 and CDR2 are MNHEY and SVGAGI. The CDR3 is 16 residues long. The CDR3 sequence: CASSSPDRARSYEQYF. CDR3 DNA sequence: TGTGCCAGCAGTTCCCCGGACAGGGCAAGGTCCTACGAGCAGTACTTC.

This clonotype showed up many times. The rearrangement uses TRBV5-1 and TRBJ2-7; D is perhaps TRBD2 (6 bases). CDR1 and CDR2 (germline): SGHRS, YFSETQ. V lost 2 bases to trimming and J lost 1 base, with 10 bases between them. The CDR3 extends over 14 amino acids. DNA for the CDR3: TGCGCCAGCAGCTTTGGGCGGGGATCCTACGAGCAGTACTTC. It translates to CASSFGRGSYEQYF.

This clonotype was counted at least ten times. V usage is TRBV5-6 and J usage is TRBJ2-5; 7 bases match TRBD1. Looked up from germline, CDR1 is SGHDT and CDR2 is YYEEEE. The V gene end was trimmed by 2 bases and the J gene end by 3 bases; junction bases not matched to a gene: 10. CDR3 length: 16 residues. CDR3 residues: CASSFDRVAFKETQYF. The CDR3 coding sequence is TGTGCCAGCAGCTTTGACAGGGTCGCCTTTAAAGAGACCCAGTACTTC.

This clonotype was counted at least ten times. The chain links TRBV6-5 to TRBJ2-6; a weak D match, TRBD1 (5 bases). The V end was cut by 0 bases, the J end by 0 bases, with 12 bases between. There are 18 residues in the CDR3. Germline V gene sequence: CDR1 MNHEY, CDR2 SVGAGI. The CDR3 reads CASSYSPLGASGANVLTF. DNA of the CDR3: TGTGCCAGCAGTTACTCTCCCTTAGGGGCCTCTGGGGCCAACGTCCTGACTTTC.

This clonotype was counted at least ten times. V and J are TRBV5-1 and TRBJ2-2, with 8 bases that match TRBD1. J lost 7 bases, V lost 0 bases, and 5 bases had no gene match. CDR3 length: 15 amino acids. Germline loops: CDR1 SGHRS, CDR2 YFSETQ. The CDR3 DNA sequence: TGCGCCAGCAGCTTGGGACAGGGGAATCTCGGGGAGCTGTTTTTT. Its protein product is CASSLGQGNLGELFF.

This clonotype was seen at least ten times. The gene calls are TRBV6-5 and TRBJ2-1; TRBD1 agrees at 9 bases. Germline V CDR1 and CDR2: MNHEY, SVGAGI. V was pared by 7 bases and J by 6 bases, with 4 bases of the junction left unmatched. This CDR3 region has 13 residues. CDR3: CASKRQGGNEQFF. CDR3 sequence (DNA): TGTGCCAGCAAGCGACAGGGGGGCAATGAGCAGTTCTTC.

This clonotype was recorded a few times. The chain employs TRBV7-9 and TRBJ2-3; 9 nucleotides line up with TRBD2. Trimming cost V 3 bases and J 0 bases; bases outside gene matches: 1. This CDR3 spans 15 amino acids. Germline V lookup: CDR1 SEHNR, CDR2 FQNEAQ (reference sequence). CDR3 region: CASSFSGGSTDTQYF. In DNA, the CDR3 is TGTGCCAGCAGCTTCAGCGGGGGGAGCACAGATACGCAGTATTTT.

This clonotype was recorded many times. The chain links TRBV9 to TRBJ2-1; D possibly uses TRBD1 or TRBD2 (6 bases each). V lost 4 bases to trimming and J lost 0 bases, with 11 bases between them. CDR1 is SGDLS, CDR2 YYNGEE, per germline. The CDR3 is made up of 15 amino acids. CDR3 DNA: TGTGCCAGCAGCCCTCGGGGGCCCTCCTACAATGAGCAGTTCTTC. Protein: CASSPRGPSYNEQFF.

This clonotype has a count of ten or more. J is TRBJ2-7 and V is TRBV7-2; D could derive from TRBD1 or TRBD2 (6 bases each). Germline CDR1 reads SGHTA; CDR2 reads FQGNSA. Between the trimmed V and J ends, which lost 8 bases and 4 bases, there was a span of 18 bases. The CDR3 extends over 14 amino acids. The CDR3, as DNA: TGTGCCAGCTCCCGGGGGCCCTACGGGTACGAGCAGTACTTC. Encoded protein: CASSRGPYGYEQYF.

This clonotype occurred many times. This chain links TRBV20-1 with TRBJ1-2; 9 nucleotides agree with TRBD1. CDR1 DFQATT and CDR2 SNEGSKA come from the germline V gene (reference sequence). V trimming: 1 base; J trimming: 7 bases; junction bases outside the gene matches: 1. There are 12 residues in the CDR3. The CDR3 region has the DNA TGCAGTGCTAGAGGGACAGGGGTTGGCTACACCTTC. This sequence encodes CSARGTGVGYTF.

The chain is built from TRBV5-4 and TRBJ2-2; D may match TRBD1 or TRBD2 (6 bases each). The CDR3 has 15 amino acids. Trimming left V 4 bases short and J 5 bases short, with 15 bases between. Germline loops: CDR1 SGHNT, CDR2 YYREEE (reference sequence). The CDR3 loop is CASSHREGGTGELFF. The CDR3 DNA follows: TGTGCCAGCAGCCACCGAGAGGGGGGAACCGGGGAGCTGTTTTTT.

This clonotype has at least ten counts. V is TRBV7-9 and J is TRBJ1-4; TRBD1 matches 9 bases. V shed 5 bases, J shed 1 base, and the junction held 5 bases outside the gene matches. CDR3 length equals 16 residues. The germline V gene has CDR1 SEHNR and CDR2 FQNEAQ (reference sequence). CDR3 sequence reads: CASSPDRGGTNEKLFF. The CDR3 DNA sequence: TGTGCCAGCAGCCCCGACAGGGGGGGAACTAATGAAAAACTGTTTTTT.

The sample holds many counts of this clonotype. The rearrangement uses TRBV20-1 and TRBJ1-4, with D perhaps TRBD1 (5 bases). Trimming removed 1 base at V and 6 bases at J, with 6 bases between. CDR1 is DFQATT and CDR2 is SNEGSKA in the germline V gene (reference sequence). The CDR3 is 12 amino acids. This CDR3 reads CSARGGDEKLFF. The DNA for the CDR3 is TGCAGTGCTAGAGGGGGGGATGAAAAACTGTTTTTT.

This clonotype was picked up many times. This sequence joins TRBV25-1 and TRBJ2-3, with D maybe TRBD1 (6 bases). Germline-derived CDR1 and CDR2 are MGHDK and SYGVNS. The V gene lost 1 base and the J gene lost 2 bases, with 10 bases spanning the gap. There are 15 residues in the CDR3. CDR3 nucleotide sequence: TGTGCCAGCAGTGAATTGGGACACCCCACAGATACGCAGTATTTT. This translates into CASSELGHPTDTQYF.